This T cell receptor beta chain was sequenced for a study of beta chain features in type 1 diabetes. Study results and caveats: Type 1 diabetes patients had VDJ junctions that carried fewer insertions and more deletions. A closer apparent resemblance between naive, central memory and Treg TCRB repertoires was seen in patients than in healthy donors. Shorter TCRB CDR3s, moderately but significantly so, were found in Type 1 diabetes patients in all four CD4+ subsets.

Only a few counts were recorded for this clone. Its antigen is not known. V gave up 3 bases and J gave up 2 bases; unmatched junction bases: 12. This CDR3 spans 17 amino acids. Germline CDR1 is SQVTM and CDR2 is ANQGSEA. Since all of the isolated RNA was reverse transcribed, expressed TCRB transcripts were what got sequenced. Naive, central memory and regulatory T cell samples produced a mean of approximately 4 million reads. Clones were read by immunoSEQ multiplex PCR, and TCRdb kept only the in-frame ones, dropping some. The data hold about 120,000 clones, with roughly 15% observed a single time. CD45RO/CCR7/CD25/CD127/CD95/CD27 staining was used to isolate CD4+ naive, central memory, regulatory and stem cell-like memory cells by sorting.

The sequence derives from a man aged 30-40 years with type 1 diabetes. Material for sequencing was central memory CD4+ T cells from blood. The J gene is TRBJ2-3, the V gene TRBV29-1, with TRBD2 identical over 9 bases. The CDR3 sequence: CSVDISGGRGPTDTQYF. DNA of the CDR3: TGCAGCGTTGATATCAGCGGGGGGCGAGGACCCACAGATACGCAGTATTTT.